Following are 17 T cell receptor beta chains from one sample sequenced in a study of beta chain features in type 1 diabetes (dated by TCRdb to the late 2010s). On the study overall, not on this receptor specifically: A moderate but significant shortening of TCRB CDR3 length was observed in type 1 diabetes patients in all four CD4+ subsets.

To prepare the library, the immunoSEQ multiplex PCR assay was applied. The entire amount of isolated RNA was reverse transcribed using the High Capacity cDNA Reverse Transcription Kit, so the sequenced TCRB transcripts were expressed ones. What TCRdb holds here is the immuneACCESS table cut down to in-frame rearrangements. Part of the clones is not present; checked against another copy, under half of the missing clones reflect an unresolved V gene, and the others are unexplained. The sample data list approximately 260,000 clones, and around 24% of these were observed just once. The biggest ten clones account for roughly 0.011% of the sample. For these receptors, no antigen is known. The sequenced sample consisted of naive CD4+ T cells from blood. The intended sense of this specimen's cell subset or site label: true naive CD4+ T cells. The origin of the receptors is a woman aged 30 to 39 with type 1 diabetes.

This clone was seen more than once but under ten times. This chain connects TRBV20-1 to TRBJ2-7, with TRBD2 as a possible D gene (5 bases). The germline gives CDR1 DFQATT, CDR2 SNEGSKA (reference sequence). V dropped 3 bases and J dropped 3 bases, with 6 bases sitting between them. The CDR3 covers 11 residues. The CDR3, as DNA: TGCAGTGCTAGCGGGGTCTACGAGCAGTACTTC. The encoded protein is CSASGVYEQYF.

This sequence joins TRBV30 and TRBJ2-7, with 7 positions matching TRBD1. Germline CDR1 reads GTSNPN; CDR2 reads SVGIG (reference sequence). CDR3 size: 13 residues. V dropped 4 bases and J dropped 1; count of bases not matched to a gene: 4. The CDR3 nucleotides read TGTGCCTGGACCGGGACAGCGTCCTACGAGCAGTACTTC. Its translation is CAWTGTASYEQYF.

The chain joins TRBV7-3 to TRBJ2-3; the match to TRBD2 covers 9 bases. This CDR3 has 15 amino acids. Germline loops: CDR1 SGHTA, CDR2 FQGTGA. The junction had 3 bases not matched to a gene; V was cut back by 4 bases and J by 1 base. CDR3 sequence: CASSSLAGGTDTQYF. CDR3 nucleotides: TGTGCCAGCAGCTCGTTAGCGGGAGGCACAGATACGCAGTATTTT.

This clone was recorded a few times. V and J are TRBV6-5 and TRBJ2-5, with 9 bases identical to TRBD2. The CDR3 contains 13 residues. Germline V gives CDR1 MNHEY, CDR2 SVGAGI. With V trimmed by 6 bases and J by 1 base, 0 bases remained unmatched. The CDR3 sequence is CASRTSGQETQYF. Here the CDR3 DNA reads TGTGCCAGCAGGACTAGCGGCCAAGAGACCCAGTACTTC.

This clone was detected a few times. The rearrangement uses TRBV23-1 and TRBJ2-1; 14 bases map to TRBD2. TRBV23-1 is given ORF status, its function remaining uncertain. This CDR3 has 16 amino acids. The junction had 4 bases not matched to a gene; V was cut back by 3 bases and J by 6 bases. The CDR3: CASSHPGTSGSNEQFF. DNA of the CDR3: TGCGCCAGCAGTCACCCCGGGACTAGCGGGAGCAATGAGCAGTTCTTC.

The chain is built from TRBV5-1 and TRBJ2-3; D remains ambiguous. The CDR3 consists of 15 residues. Germline V CDR1 and CDR2: SGHRS, YFSETQ. Trimming took 0 bases from V and 2 from J, leaving 10 bases between them. The CDR3 is CASSLGFADTDTQYF. CDR3 nucleotide sequence: TGCGCCAGCAGCTTGGGTTTTGCAGACACAGATACGCAGTATTTT.

This clone was seen more than once but under ten times. V is TRBV5-1 and J is TRBJ1-5, with D possibly TRBD1 on 6 matching bases. Looked up from germline, CDR1 is SGHRS and CDR2 is YFSETQ. This CDR3 is 13 amino acids long. Trimming shortened V by 4 bases and J by 4 bases, and 9 bases separated the two germline ends. The CDR3 nucleotides are TGCGCCAGCAGCATGGACAGTAATCAGCCCCAGCATTTT. Its translation: CASSMDSNQPQHF.

Only a few counts were recorded for this clone. Distinct nucleotide sequences in the sample also encode this CDR3. The CDR3 DNA sequence: TGTGCCTGGAGTACAGGGGGCTCCTACGAGCAGTACTTC. It encodes CAWSTGGSYEQYF. This chain joins TRBV30 and TRBJ2-7, with 8 bases aligning to TRBD1. This CDR3 contains 13 residues. The germline V gene has CDR1 GTSNPN and CDR2 SVGIG (reference sequence). The junction had 0 bases not matched to a gene; V was cut back by 2 bases and J by 0 bases.

V is TRBV28 and J is TRBJ2-7; 8 bases align to TRBD2. The CDR3 sequence is 14 residues long. Germline V CDR1 and CDR2: MDHEN, SYDVKM. Germline trimming cut 6 bases from V and 6 bases from J; bases unmatched to any gene: 10. CDR3 bases: TGTGCCAGCAGCCTCGGGAGAAGCGGGAGCGAGCAGTACTTC. As protein: CASSLGRSGSEQYF.

This rearrangement joins TRBV9 to TRBJ1-1, with a weak D call TRBD1 (5 bases). CDR3 size: 15 residues. Germline CDR1 reads SGDLS; CDR2 reads YYNGEE. Trimming left V 4 bases short and J 0 bases short, with 13 bases between. The CDR3 protein is CASSSLGAVNTEAFF. CDR3 DNA sequence: TGTGCCAGCAGCTCCCTTGGGGCGGTGAACACTGAAGCTTTCTTT.

The chain carries TRBV15 and TRBJ1-2; D is unresolved. V was pared by 0 bases and J by 3 bases, with 11 bases between. Germline values: CDR1 LNHNV, CDR2 YYDKDF (reference sequence). The CDR3 is 15 amino acids. CDR3 DNA sequence: TGTGCCACCAGCAGAGATATGGCAGGCTACTATGGCTACACCTTC. This codes for CATSRDMAGYYGYTF. The full variable domain, its missing parts supplied by reference TRBV15 and TRBJ1-2, is DAMVIQNPRYQVTQFGKPVTLSCSQTLNHNVMYWYQQKSSQAPKLLFHYYDKDFNNEADTPDNFQSRRPNTSFCFLDIRSPGLGDTAMYLCATSRDMAGYYGYTFGSGTRLTVV.

The chain links TRBV6-5 to TRBJ2-1, with 7 bases identical to TRBD2. The CDR3 sequence is 15 residues long. Germline CDR1 and CDR2: MNHEY and SVGAGI. With V trimmed by 5 bases and J by 0 bases, 4 bases remained unmatched. The CDR3 loop reads CASSPLASSYNEQFF. CDR3 nucleotides: TGTGCCAGCAGTCCACTAGCGAGCTCCTACAATGAGCAGTTCTTC.

This chain uses TRBV19 with TRBJ1-1; the D is unclear. Trimming stripped 6 bases from V and 1 base from J, with 12 bases between. The CDR3 is 14 residues long. Germline V lookup: CDR1 LNHDA, CDR2 SQIVND (reference sequence). Here the CDR3 reads CASRHNKKNTEAFF. DNA for the CDR3: TGTGCCAGTAGGCACAATAAGAAGAACACTGAAGCTTTCTTT.

The chain carries TRBV6-6 and TRBJ2-2, with TRBD1 matching over 8 bases. Germline V gene data show CDR1 as MNHNY and CDR2 as SVGAGI (reference sequence). This CDR3 contains 13 residues. With 7 bases clipped from V and 7 bases from J, the junction kept 5 bases outside the gene matches. CDR3: CASTNTGGGELFF. DNA of the CDR3: TGTGCCAGCACCAATACAGGGGGCGGGGAGCTGTTTTTT.

This sequence joins TRBV9 and TRBJ2-3; D not certain. V was cut by 2 bases and J by 2 bases, with 12 bases left in between. The length of the CDR3 is 15 residues. Germline values: CDR1 SGDLS, CDR2 YYNGEE. For the CDR3, the DNA is TGTGCCAGCAGCGTGGGCAGACATATCACAGATACGCAGTATTTT. Its translation: CASSVGRHITDTQYF. Supplemented by reference TRBV9 and TRBJ2-3, the full variable domain reads DSGVTQTPKHLITATGQRVTLRCSPRSGDLSVYWYQQSLDQGLQFLIQYYNGEERAKGNILERFSAQQFPDLHSELNLSSLELGDSALYFCASSVGRHITDTQYFGPGTRLTVL.

A few counts support this clone. This chain links TRBV29-1 with TRBJ1-3, with 9 nucleotides matching TRBD1. The CDR3 extends over 14 amino acids. V lost 4 bases, J lost 3 bases, and 4 bases stayed unmatched. Germline values: CDR1 SQVTM, CDR2 ANQGSEA. The CDR3 sequence is CSVAGQGSGNTIYF. In nucleotides, the CDR3 is TGCAGCGTTGCGGGACAGGGTAGTGGAAACACCATATATTTT. The whole variable domain, remainder taken from reference TRBV29-1 and TRBJ1-3, is SAVISQKPSRDICQRGTSLTIQCQVDSQVTMMFWYRQQPGQSLTLIATANQGSEATYESGFVIDKFPISRPNLTFSTLTVSNMSPEDSSIYLCSVAGQGSGNTIYFGEGSWLTVV.

This chain joins TRBV11-2 and TRBJ2-5, with 8 nucleotides matching TRBD2. Germline assignment: CDR1 SGHAT and CDR2 FQNNGV. This CDR3 has 15 residues. J was trimmed by 2 bases and V by 5 bases; bases with no gene match: 7. The CDR3 region has the DNA TGTGCCAGCAGCCCCCGAGCGGGGGCTCAAGAGACCCAGTACTTC. Translated: CASSPRAGAQETQYF. Complete variable domain (other parts from reference TRBV11-2 and TRBJ2-5): EAGVAQSPRYKIIEKRQSVAFWCNPISGHATLYWYQQILGQGPKLLIQFQNNGVVDDSQLPKDRFSAERLKGVDSTLKIQPAKLEDSAVYLCASSPRAGAQETQYFGPGTRLLVL.